This note documents a single TCR beta chain sequence. No antigen is known for it. TCRdb's copy holds only in-frame clones and misses some; the assay was immunoSEQ multiplex PCR. The table lists about 120,000 clones, under 95% of them singletons. This sample was taken from a study of T cell responses to AZD1222 COVID-19 vaccine. Points from the study as a whole: Spike-wide vaccine-associated CD4 TCRs dominated at 160-218 and 743-854. It was only a handful of AZD1222 recipients who were seropositive at baseline.

The CDR3 has 14 residues. J gave up 5 bases and V 3 bases, and 3 bases lay outside the gene matches. Germline lookup yields CDR1 MNHNS and CDR2 SASEGT. Material: peripheral blood, obtained 28 days after the second AZD1222 dose. The V gene is TRBV6-1, the J gene TRBJ1-1; 10 positions match TRBD1. This TCR was recovered from an adult who received the AZD1222 COVID-19 vaccine. This CDR3 is CASSDRTGGTEAFF. CDR3 bases: TGTGCCAGCAGTGACCGGACAGGGGGAACTGAAGCTTTCTTT.